The 25 T cell receptor beta chains below were found in one sample sequenced in a study of beta chain features in type 1 diabetes (dated by TCRdb to the late 2010s). Library construction relied on the immunoSEQ multiplex PCR assay. The entire isolated RNA was reverse transcribed using the High Capacity cDNA Reverse Transcription Kit, and thus expressed TCRB transcripts were sequenced. In its TCRdb copy, this immuneACCESS table keeps in-frame sequences only and misses some clones. Where compared with another copy, unresolved V genes explain less than half of these, and the others have no known cause. The sample includes approximately 160,000 clones, with roughly 9.1% observed a single time. The ten most abundant clones make up over 2% of the sample. Material: central memory CD4+ T cells from blood. These receptors came from a woman aged 18-29 years in good health.

There are a few counts of this clone. This chain joins TRBV2 and TRBJ2-1; 7 bases are a match to TRBD1. This CDR3 is 15 amino acids long. V lost 6 bases and J lost 8; bases outside the gene matches: 13. CDR1 is SNHLY and CDR2 is FYNNEI in the germline V gene. The CDR3 spells CASRPTGLGVDEQFF. The CDR3 DNA follows: TGTGCCAGCAGACCGACAGGGTTGGGAGTCGATGAGCAGTTCTTC. The full variable domain, its missing parts supplied by reference TRBV2 and TRBJ2-1, is EPEVTQTPSHQVTQMGQEVILRCVPISNHLYFYWYRQILGQKVEFLVSFYNNEISEKSEIFDDQFSVERPDGSNFTLKIRSTKLEDSAMYFCASRPTGLGVDEQFFGPGTRLTVL.

This clone was observed a few times. V and J are TRBV9 and TRBJ2-5; 7 positions agree with TRBD2. Germline lookup yields CDR1 SGDLS and CDR2 YYNGEE. This CDR3 comprises 15 residues. Trimming cost V 4 bases and J 2 bases; bases outside gene matches: 8. CDR3 residues: CASSLRWGGQETQYF. Here the CDR3 DNA reads TGTGCCAGCAGCTTAAGGTGGGGGGGACAAGAGACCCAGTACTTC.

J is TRBJ1-3 and V is TRBV4-2; no clear D. Germline assignment: CDR1 LGHNA and CDR2 YNFKEQ. There are 15 residues in the CDR3. Trimming cost V 1 base and J 0 bases, with 7 bases left between them. In DNA, the CDR3 is TGTGCCAGCAGCCAAGTAGGGAGCTCTGGAAACACCATATATTTT. Its protein is CASSQVGSSGNTIYF.

This clone came up a few times. The chain couples TRBV11-2 to TRBJ2-5, with D tentatively TRBD2 (5 bases). The germline CDR1 and CDR2 sequences are SGHAT and FQNNGV. The CDR3 extends over 16 amino acids. The V end was cut by 0 bases, the J end by 9 bases, with 20 bases between. This CDR3 reads CASSLDKGLGGGSQYF. Written as DNA, the CDR3 is TGTGCCAGCAGCTTAGATAAGGGTCTAGGCGGAGGTTCCCAGTACTTC.

The table lists this clone with a few counts. In nucleotides, the CDR3 is TGTGCCAGCTCGCGGACTAGCGGGAGGTGGGAGCAGTACTTC. Its translation is CASSRTSGRWEQYF. The V and J genes are TRBV18 and TRBJ2-7, with 14 bases lining up with TRBD2. The CDR3 is made up of 14 amino acids. Germline V lookup: CDR1 KGHSH, CDR2 LQKENI. Unmatched junction bases numbered 5, after V lost 6 bases and J lost 7 bases. Full variable domain (rest looked up from reference TRBV18 and TRBJ2-7): NAGVMQNPRHLVRRRGQEARLRCSPMKGHSHVYWYRQLPEEGLKFMVYLQKENIIDESGMPKERFSAEFPKEGPSILRIQQVVRGDSAAYFCASSRTSGRWEQYFGPGTRLTVT.

The chain carries TRBV9 and TRBJ1-3, with D possibly matching TRBD1 (5 bases). Germline V gives CDR1 SGDLS, CDR2 YYNGEE. This CDR3 contains 13 residues. The V and J ends lost 10 bases and 4 bases respectively, with 15 bases between them. CDR3 in DNA: TGTGCCTCCGGACAACTTGGGGGAAACACCATATATTTT. Translating it yields CASGQLGGNTIYF.

The gene calls are TRBV13 and TRBJ2-5; 7 bases are a match to TRBD1. The CDR3 sequence is 14 residues long. Germline lookup yields CDR1 PRHDT and CDR2 FYEKMQ (reference sequence). Unmatched junction bases numbered 4, after V lost 5 bases and J lost 1 base. CDR3 residues: CASSVDRVQETQYF. In nucleotides, the CDR3 is TGTGCCAGCAGCGTCGACAGGGTCCAAGAGACCCAGTACTTC.

This clone was counted only a few times. CDR3 sequence reads: CASSYRTESYEQYF. CDR3 nucleotide sequence: TGTGCCAGCAGTTACAGGACAGAGTCCTACGAGCAGTACTTC. This chain uses TRBV6-5 with TRBJ2-7, with D perhaps TRBD1 (6 bases). The V end lost 2 bases, the J end lost 1 base, and 9 bases lay between the germline ends. The germline CDR1 and CDR2 sequences are MNHEY and SVGAGI. This CDR3 region has 14 residues.

Only a few counts were recorded for this clone. This rearrangement joins TRBV23-1 to TRBJ1-1, with a possible D match to TRBD1 (5 bases). Being an ORF, TRBV23-1 has a function that is uncertain. The CDR3 extends over 17 amino acids. V shed 1 base and J shed 5 bases, with 20 bases lying between them. In DNA form, the CDR3 reads TGCGCCAGCAGTCAATATGTCCCAGGGCGGGGGGAAACTGAAGCTTTCTTT. It translates to CASSQYVPGRGETEAFF.

This rearrangement joins TRBV4-2 to TRBJ1-1; 7 nucleotides line up with TRBD1. The CDR3 consists of 16 residues. The V and J ends lost 0 bases and 3 bases, in that order; junction bases with no gene match: 7. Per the germline V gene, CDR1 is LGHNA and CDR2 is YNFKEQ. The CDR3 loop is CASSQDPGQAYTEAFF. In DNA, the CDR3 is TGTGCCAGCAGCCAAGATCCCGGACAGGCGTACACTGAAGCTTTCTTT.

This clone was seen a few times. The chain is built from TRBV5-1 and TRBJ2-3; possible D gene TRBD2, 6 bases. The CDR3 length is 15 residues. V was pared by 0 bases and J by 2 bases, with 10 bases between. Germline CDR1 SGHRS, CDR2 YFSETQ. In DNA form, the CDR3 reads TGCGCCAGCAGCTTGGGACTAGTCTCCACAGATACGCAGTATTTT. This sequence encodes CASSLGLVSTDTQYF.

This clone was observed a few times. Other DNA sequences within the sample encode an identical CDR3. The V gene is TRBV7-9, the J gene TRBJ1-1; 8 bases match TRBD1. The CDR3 contains 15 residues. J was trimmed by 0 bases and V by 4 bases; bases with no gene match: 4. In germline, CDR1 is SEHNR, CDR2 FQNEAQ (reference sequence). CDR3 loop: CASSSGTGVNTEAFF. CDR3 coding DNA: TGTGCCAGCAGCTCTGGGACAGGTGTGAACACTGAAGCTTTCTTT.

J is TRBJ1-1 and V is TRBV7-2, with D possibly matching TRBD1 (6 bases). V gave up 2 bases and J gave up 3 bases, with 10 bases separating them. The CDR3 contains 14 residues. Germline values: CDR1 SGHTA, CDR2 FQGNSA. This CDR3 is CASSLNRADTEAFF. Here the CDR3 DNA reads TGTGCCAGCAGCTTAAACAGGGCAGACACTGAAGCTTTCTTT.

The J gene is TRBJ2-7, the V gene TRBV19; D gene uncertain. The germline gives CDR1 LNHDA, CDR2 SQIVND (reference sequence). This CDR3 region has 15 residues. Trimming took off 3 bases at V and 2 bases at J, with 14 bases between the two ends. CDR3 coding DNA: TGTGCCAGTAGTATCAGAATATCCAACGCCTACGAGCAGTACTTC. This encodes CASSIRISNAYEQYF.

In its sample, this clone was seen a few times. This sequence joins TRBV10-3 and TRBJ2-1; tentative D call: TRBD2 (6 bases). The CDR3 loop spans 13 amino acids. V was cut by 8 bases and J by 6 bases, with 14 bases left in between. Per germline, CDR1 ENHRY and CDR2 SYGVKD. The DNA of the CDR3 is TGTGCCATCGATGGAGGGGCTTTCAATGAGCAGTTCTTC. Residues: CAIDGGAFNEQFF.

V is TRBV6-5 and J is TRBJ1-2, with TRBD1 matching over 9 bases. The CDR3 contains 14 residues. Germline V gene sequence: CDR1 MNHEY, CDR2 SVGAGI. J was trimmed by 5 bases and V by 5 bases; bases with no gene match: 6. CDR3 sequence reads: CASSLTGTGYGYTF. Written as DNA, the CDR3 is TGTGCCAGCAGTCTTACCGGGACAGGGTATGGCTACACCTTC.

V gene TRBV4-3 combines with J gene TRBJ2-5; 7 bases match TRBD1. The CDR3 is 14 residues long. Germline-derived CDR1 and CDR2 are LGHNA and YSLEER. V was clipped by 4 bases and J by 3 bases; unmatched bases: 5. This CDR3 is CASSLRQGKETQYF. In DNA, the CDR3 is TGCGCCAGCAGCCTCCGACAGGGCAAAGAGACCCAGTACTTC.

This clone was detected a few times. The V gene is TRBV5-5, the J gene TRBJ1-2; D is unclear. The germline V gene encodes CDR1 SGHKS and CDR2 YYEKEE (reference sequence). This CDR3 region has 15 residues. Trimming took 4 bases from V and 0 from J, leaving 13 bases between them. The CDR3 DNA reads TGTGCCAGCAGCCGCTACCAAGGAGCTAACTATGGCTACACCTTC. Translating it yields CASSRYQGANYGYTF.

This clone appeared a few times. This chain joins TRBV27 and TRBJ1-1, with 10 bases fitting TRBD1. V shed 6 bases, J shed 5 bases, and the junction held 12 bases outside the gene matches. The germline V gene encodes CDR1 MNHEY and CDR2 SMNVEV (reference sequence). This CDR3 is 16 amino acids long. The CDR3 is CASSSKRQGAHTEAFF. CDR3 DNA sequence: TGTGCCAGCAGCTCTAAACGACAGGGGGCACATACTGAAGCTTTCTTT.

This clone was seen only a few times. The chain links TRBV29-1 to TRBJ2-5, with 7 bases matching TRBD2. J gave up 3 bases and V 6 bases, and 13 bases lay outside the gene matches. Germline loops: CDR1 SQVTM, CDR2 ANQGSEA. There are 15 residues in the CDR3. Written as DNA, the CDR3 is TGCAGCGTGGGGGGTGCGGGAGCAGCTGAAGAGACCCAGTACTTC. Its translation is CSVGGAGAAEETQYF.

The V call is TRBV9, the J call TRBJ2-7; possible D gene TRBD1, 5 bases. The ends were cut back, 0 bases at V and 4 bases at J, with 14 bases in the middle. This CDR3 contains 15 residues. Germline V gene sequence: CDR1 SGDLS, CDR2 YYNGEE. Here the CDR3 reads CASSVDPGRAYEQYF. The CDR3 DNA reads as TGTGCCAGCAGCGTAGATCCCGGCAGGGCTTACGAGCAGTACTTC.

This chain uses TRBV29-1 with TRBJ1-1; D may be TRBD1 (5 bases). The CDR3 covers 14 residues. CDR1 SQVTM and CDR2 ANQGSEA come from the germline V gene. Trimming pared 7 bases from V and 7 bases from J, leaving 22 bases between. The CDR3 reads CSAREGLLVSEAFF. The CDR3 DNA follows: TGCAGCGCCCGGGAGGGACTTCTGGTGAGTGAAGCTTTCTTT. Together with reference TRBV29-1 and TRBJ1-1, the CDR3 gives the full variable domain: SAVISQKPSRDICQRGTSLTIQCQVDSQVTMMFWYRQQPGQSLTLIATANQGSEATYESGFVIDKFPISRPNLTFSTLTVSNMSPEDSSIYLCSAREGLLVSEAFFGQGTRLTVV.

This chain uses TRBV30 with TRBJ1-5; the D gene is possibly TRBD1 (5 bases). CDR1 is GTSNPN and CDR2 is SVGIG in the germline V gene (reference sequence). Between the trimmed V and J ends, which lost 1 base and 6 bases, there was a span of 10 bases. This CDR3 has 13 residues. CDR3 bases: TGTGCCTGGAGTGGGGGCGGTGGTCAGCCCCAGCATTTT. Its translation is CAWSGGGGQPQHF.

This clone has more than one count but fewer than ten. This rearrangement joins TRBV5-6 to TRBJ2-5, with 8 bases identical to TRBD1. The germline V gene has CDR1 SGHDT and CDR2 YYEEEE. This CDR3 contains 15 residues. V trimming: 1 base; J trimming: 4 bases; junction bases outside the gene matches: 6. The CDR3 loop reads CASSLLQGGGETQYF. CDR3 nucleotide sequence: TGTGCCAGCAGCTTGTTACAGGGGGGCGGAGAGACCCAGTACTTC.

In this sample, this clone turned up a few times. The V gene is TRBV18, the J gene TRBJ1-1, with 7 bases lining up with TRBD1. With V trimmed by 6 bases and J by 2 bases, 9 bases remained unmatched. CDR3 size: 15 residues. The germline CDR1 and CDR2 sequences are KGHSH and LQKENI. CDR3 protein: CASSSLHRGNTEAFF. The CDR3 DNA reads TGTGCCAGCTCGTCCTTGCACAGGGGTAACACTGAAGCTTTCTTT.